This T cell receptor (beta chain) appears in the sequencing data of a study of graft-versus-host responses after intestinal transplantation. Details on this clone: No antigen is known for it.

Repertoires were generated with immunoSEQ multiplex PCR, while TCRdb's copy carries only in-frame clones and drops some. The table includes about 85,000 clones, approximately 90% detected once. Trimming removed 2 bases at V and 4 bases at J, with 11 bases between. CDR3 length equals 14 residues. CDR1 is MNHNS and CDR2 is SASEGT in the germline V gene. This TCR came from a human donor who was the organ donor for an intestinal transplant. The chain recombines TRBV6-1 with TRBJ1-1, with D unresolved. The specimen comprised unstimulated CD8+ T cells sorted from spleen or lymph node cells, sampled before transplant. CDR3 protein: CASSEREGGTEAFF. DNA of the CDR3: TGTGCCAGCAGTGAAAGGGAGGGCGGCACTGAAGCTTTCTTT.